This record concerns one T cell receptor (beta chain) sequence. Its antigen is unknown. The data were taken from a study of cytomegalovirus exposure and HLA in healthy donors. Study outcomes and limitations: Rare TCR sequences dominated, though some public TCRs recurred in many donors. In a later analysis, TCR beta V- and J-gene trimming was associated with a missense DCLRE1C variant.

This CDR3 has 15 amino acids. Germline CDR1 SGHTA, CDR2 FQGTGA. Between the trimmed V and J ends, which lost 4 bases and 7 bases, there was a span of 16 bases. 13 Jbeta primers and 60 Vbeta primers were used for the PCR. TCRdb's table, derived via immunoSEQ multiplex PCR, lists solely in-frame clones and lacks some. The sample carries under 200,000 clones, over 65% recorded once. The chain recombines TRBV7-3 with TRBJ1-4, with D perhaps TRBD1 (5 bases). The clonotype comes from a woman aged 30 to 39 in good health and CMV-seronegative. The source material was PBMCs. The CDR3 nucleotides read TGTGCCAGCAGCTCCCAGGGTGTCGAGACTGAAAAACTGTTTTTT. Amino acids: CASSSQGVETEKLFF.